This T cell receptor (beta chain) was documented in a study of cytomegalovirus exposure and HLA in healthy donors. Study at large: A later analysis reported the same platform for the 100 to 150 validation repertoires and the approximately 640 first-cohort repertoires. The study, taken as a whole, reports: Specificity for CMV antigens was confirmed in vitro for a few of the CMV-associated chains. It was found in a later analysis that first-cohort TCR clusters tended to co-occur in the 120 validation repertoires.

Regarding this clone: The antigen is undetermined.

Profiling relied on immunoSEQ multiplex PCR, and the TCRdb table lists in-frame clones only, not all of them. The repertoire includes 150,000 to 200,000 clones, 86% of them detected once, and 1.4% to 1.5% sits in the top ten. Trimming cost V 5 bases and J 4 bases; bases outside gene matches: 2. The CDR3 contains 13 residues. The germline gives CDR1 LNHDA, CDR2 SQIVND (reference sequence). Sequencing was carried out using PBMCs. The source is a woman younger than 35 in good health and CMV-seronegative. This chain joins TRBV19 and TRBJ2-1, with 7 bases fitting TRBD1. The chain's CDR3 is CASSVDRYNEQFF. In nucleotides, the CDR3 is TGTGCCAGTAGTGTGGACAGGTACAATGAGCAGTTCTTC.